A selection of T cell receptor beta chains follows, all from one sample in a study of identifying expanded T cells in peripheral blood. The repertoire was sequenced with immunoSEQ multiplex PCR; TCRdb's copy has only in-frame clones and lacks some. The sample holds 85,000 to 120,000 clones, approximately 88% seen once. Source material: blood. These receptors were taken from a person aged 18 to 75 in good health. Both conserved end residues are trimmed from each CDR3.

J gene: TRBJ2-5; V gene: TRBV27; CDR3 protein: ASSFGVGKTQY
J gene: TRBJ2-7; V gene: TRBV28; CDR3 protein: ASSQGGTEQY
J gene: TRBJ2-5; V gene: TRBV11-2; CDR3 protein: ASSPAFGETQY
J gene: TRBJ2-2; V gene: TRBV6-5; CDR3 protein: ASKVGGELF
J gene: TRBJ1-5; V gene: TRBV7-9; CDR3 protein: ASRPGQGEGNQPQH
J gene: TRBJ2-3; V gene: TRBV7-2; CDR3 protein: ASSPGLDDTQY
J gene: TRBJ2-7; V gene: TRBV4-2; CDR3 protein: ASSPTGKQY
J gene: TRBJ1-5; V gene: TRBV19; CDR3 protein: ASSISGETGNQPQH
J gene: TRBJ1-1; V gene: TRBV11-2; CDR3 protein: ASSLVGPFVNTEAF
J gene: TRBJ2-1; V gene: TRBV7-2; CDR3 protein: ASSSRVASYNEQF
J gene: TRBJ2-7; V gene: TRBV27; CDR3 protein: ASSFGPGTYEQY
J gene: TRBJ2-3; V gene: TRBV9; CDR3 protein: ASSARWGTDTQY
J gene: TRBJ2-1; V gene: TRBV4-3; CDR3 protein: ASSQGPLDGEQF
J gene: TRBJ2-3; V gene: TRBV11-2; CDR3 protein: ASSPVVGGSTDTQY
J gene: TRBJ2-5; V gene: TRBV5-5; CDR3 protein: ASSLEREETQY
J gene: TRBJ2-2; V gene: TRBV19; CDR3 protein: ASRMGNTGELF